This entry lists 12 T cell receptor beta chains sequenced from one sample in a study of blood T cell repertoires in COVID-19. The data were produced by immunoSEQ multiplex PCR, yet TCRdb's version contains in-frame clones alone and is incomplete. The sample holds around 200,000 clones, roughly 80% seen once. The sample taken for sequencing was peripheral blood. The receptor set was obtained from a human donor in a cohort sampled during active COVID-19.

The table lists this clone with a few counts. The rearrangement joins TRBV6-5 to TRBJ1-1; D is unclear. Germline CDR1 is MNHEY and CDR2 is SVGAGI. V gave up 6 bases and J gave up 5 bases, with 16 bases separating them. The CDR3 sequence is 14 residues long. CDR3 coding DNA: TGTGCCAGCAGGATAGACCGGGGTGGGACTGAAGCTTTCTTT. This codes for CASRIDRGGTEAFF.

This clone turned up a few times. The rearrangement uses TRBV7-3 and TRBJ1-6; a possible D gene is TRBD1 (6 bases). The length of the CDR3 is 15 residues. CDR1 SGHTA and CDR2 FQGTGA come from the germline V gene. V was cut by 4 bases and J by 9 bases, with 16 bases left in between. The DNA of the CDR3 is TGTGCCAGCAGCTCCACCGGGGGGCGAAGTTCACCCCTCCACTTT. This sequence encodes CASSSTGGRSSPLHF.

The chain carries TRBV2 and TRBJ1-4; weak D call: TRBD1 (6 bases). In germline, CDR1 is SNHLY, CDR2 FYNNEI. Trimming shortened V by 0 bases and J by 0 bases, and 14 bases separated the two germline ends. The CDR3 contains 18 residues. CDR3 bases: TGTGCCAGCAGTGAAGCGCTTTGGCAGGGGCCAACTAATGAAAAACTGTTTTTT. Protein sequence: CASSEALWQGPTNEKLFF.

The chain uses TRBV7-6 and TRBJ1-1; D perhaps matches TRBD1 (6 bases). Germline V gene sequence: CDR1 SGHVS, CDR2 FNYEAQ. The CDR3 length is 14 residues. The ends were cut back, 5 bases at V and 5 bases at J, with 15 bases in the middle. DNA of the CDR3: TGTGCCAGCAGCCCTAACAGGGTAGGAACTGAAGCTTTCTTT. Encoded protein: CASSPNRVGTEAFF.

This clone was observed a few times. V usage is TRBV5-4 and J usage is TRBJ2-2; D might be TRBD1 (5 bases). Germline CDR1 is SGHNT and CDR2 is YYREEE (reference sequence). This CDR3 has 14 amino acids. V dropped 0 bases and J dropped 6 bases, with 9 bases sitting between them. The CDR3: CASSLGGFSGELFF. The CDR3 DNA sequence: TGTGCCAGCAGCTTGGGGGGCTTCTCCGGGGAGCTGTTTTTT.

The genes are TRBV13 and TRBJ2-2; possible D gene TRBD2, 5 bases. Trimming took 3 bases from V and 2 from J, leaving 10 bases between them. The V gene's germline CDR1 is PRHDT and CDR2 FYEKMQ (reference sequence). This CDR3 has 15 residues. The CDR3 loop reads CASSLRASNTGELFF. The CDR3 DNA reads TGTGCCAGCAGCTTGAGGGCTTCAAACACCGGGGAGCTGTTTTTT.

The gene calls are TRBV6-5 and TRBJ1-2; 8 positions agree with TRBD1. Germline trimming cut 10 bases from V and 8 bases from J; bases unmatched to any gene: 6. The CDR3 length is 11 residues. Germline V gene sequence: CDR1 MNHEY, CDR2 SVGAGI. The CDR3 here is CANQGASGYTF. The DNA for the CDR3 is TGTGCCAACCAGGGGGCAAGCGGCTACACCTTC.

As to this clone: At one of its ends the junction is not consistent with the germline gene, which may arise from a read error. This chain links TRBV5-5 with TRBJ1-1, with D possibly TRBD1 on 6 matching bases. CDR1 is SGHKS and CDR2 is YYEKEE in the germline V gene (reference sequence). The CDR3 covers 14 residues. The CDR3 nucleotides read TGTGCCAGCACCTTGGGGGCGTTGAACACTGAAGCTTTCTTT. This gives the protein CASTLGALNTEAFF.

The V call is TRBV7-8, the J call TRBJ2-7; D is unclear. CDR1 is SGHVS and CDR2 is FQNEAQ in the germline V gene. The CDR3 contains 10 residues. Trimming removed 6 bases from V and 6 bases from J, with 6 bases in between. In DNA, the CDR3 is TGTGCCAGCAGTGACTCCGAGCAGTACTTC. The encoded protein is CASSDSEQYF.

This chain links TRBV10-3 with TRBJ2-7; D might be TRBD2 (7 bases). With 4 bases removed from V and 5 bases from J, the gap between germline ends came to 12 bases. Germline CDR1 and CDR2: ENHRY and SYGVKD. This CDR3 is 13 amino acids long. The CDR3: CAISAPGGDEQYF. Here the CDR3 DNA reads TGTGCCATCAGTGCTCCGGGGGGCGACGAGCAGTACTTC.

J is TRBJ1-1 and V is TRBV11-2, with D maybe TRBD1 (6 bases). The CDR3 has 14 amino acids. V was clipped by 4 bases and J by 4 bases, with 13 bases between them. Germline CDR1 and CDR2: SGHAT and FQNNGV. The CDR3 nucleotides are TGTGCCAGCAGCTCCAAGGGGGGGGCCACTGAAGCTTTCTTT. Encoded protein: CASSSKGGATEAFF.

This clone is a singleton in its sample. The chain carries TRBV24-1 and TRBJ2-1, with TRBD2 matching over 7 bases. The J segment lost 4 bases and the V segment lost 9 bases, leaving 8 bases of the junction unmatched. The CDR3 has 14 amino acids. Germline CDR1 reads KGHDR; CDR2 reads SFDVKD. As DNA, the CDR3 is TGTGCCACCCGCGGGGGACCTACGTACAATGAGCAGTTCTTC. It codes for CATRGGPTYNEQFF.